The 3 T cell receptor beta chains below all came from one sample that was sequenced in a study of T-cell memory formation after mild COVID-19. TCRdb itself ran the 5' RACE reads through MiXCR, one entry per CDR3 protein. The table includes a few hundred thousand distinct CDR3 sequences, roughly 14% detected once. What was sequenced was PBMCs or a T cell subset sorted from them (not recorded which). These receptors originate from a man aged 18 to 29 who had mild COVID-19 (a few samples of this study predate the infection). Cell type and time point are not known.

This chain connects TRBV28 to TRBJ1-1, with D possibly TRBD1 on 5 matching bases. Trimming removed 7 bases from V and 2 bases from J, with 11 bases in between. The CDR3 is 13 residues long. Germline assignment: CDR1 MDHEN and CDR2 SYDVKM. CDR3 sequence reads: CASTRGGNTEAFF. As DNA, the CDR3 is TGTGCCAGCACTCGCGGGGGTAACACTGAAGCTTTCTTT.

The sample holds a few counts of this clonotype. The chain has TRBV5-6 and TRBJ2-5; D possibly corresponds to TRBD1 (6 bases). The germline CDR1 and CDR2 sequences are SGHDT and YYEEEE. The CDR3 is made up of 17 amino acids. V was cut by 0 bases and J by 5 bases, with 20 bases left in between. The CDR3 DNA reads as TGTGCCAGCAGCTTGGGTGGGGGCTACCGCCGCCATGAGACCCAGTACTTC. The encoded protein is CASSLGGGYRRHETQYF.

Only a few counts were recorded for this clonotype. The genes are TRBV5-1 and TRBJ1-1; possibly TRBD1 for D (6 bases). The V gene lost 4 bases and the J gene lost 5 bases, with 15 bases spanning the gap. CDR1 is SGHRS and CDR2 is YFSETQ in the germline V gene. The CDR3 is made up of 14 amino acids. The chain's CDR3 is CASSTSGGWTEAFF. In nucleotides, the CDR3 is TGCGCCAGCAGCACGTCGGGGGGCTGGACTGAAGCTTTCTTT.